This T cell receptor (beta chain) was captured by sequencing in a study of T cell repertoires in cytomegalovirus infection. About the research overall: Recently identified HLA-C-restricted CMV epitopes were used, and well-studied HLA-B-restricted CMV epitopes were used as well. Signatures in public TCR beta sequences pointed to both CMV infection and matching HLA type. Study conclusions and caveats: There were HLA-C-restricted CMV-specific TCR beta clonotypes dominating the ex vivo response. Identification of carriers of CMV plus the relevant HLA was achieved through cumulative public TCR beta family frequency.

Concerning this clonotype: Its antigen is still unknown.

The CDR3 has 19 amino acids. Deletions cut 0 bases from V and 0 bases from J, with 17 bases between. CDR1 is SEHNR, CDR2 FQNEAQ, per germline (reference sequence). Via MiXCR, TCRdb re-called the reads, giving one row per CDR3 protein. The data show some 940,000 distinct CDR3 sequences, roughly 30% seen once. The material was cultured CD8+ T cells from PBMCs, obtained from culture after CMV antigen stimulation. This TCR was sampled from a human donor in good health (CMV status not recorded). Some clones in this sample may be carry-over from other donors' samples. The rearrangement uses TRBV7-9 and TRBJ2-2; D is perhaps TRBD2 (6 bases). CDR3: CASSLARVSGVPNTGELFF. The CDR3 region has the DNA TGTGCCAGCAGCTTAGCGCGGGTGTCGGGGGTCCCGAACACCGGGGAGCTGTTTTTT.